This TCR beta chain was sequenced in a study of T cells in localized non-small cell lung cancer. Germline V gene data show CDR1 as LNHDA and CDR2 as SQIVND (reference sequence). V lost 5 bases and J lost 0, with 19 bases in between. There are 17 residues in the CDR3. This table comes from immunoSEQ multiplex PCR, and its TCRdb copy is limited to in-frame clones, with some not included. The sample records roughly 1,700 clones, around 30% being singletons. There are a few counts of this clone. Its antigen is currently unknown. Overall study findings and caveats: Exceeding tumor, uninvolved adjacent lung had the highest T cell clonality. In adjacent lung, a median roughly 60 of the top 100 tumor clones were found.

Neighbouring lung, lacking atypia, was collected no less than 2 cm away from the tumor margin. Sequenced material: normal lung tissue next to the tumor, taken before any cancer treatment. The chain combines TRBV19 with TRBJ1-1; D ambiguous. This sequence originates from a woman aged 35 to 70 with stage III lung adenocarcinoma. The CDR3 DNA follows: TGTGCCAGTAGTGCCGGGAGGGCCACCCGCATGAACACTGAAGCTTTCTTT. Its protein is CASSAGRATRMNTEAFF.